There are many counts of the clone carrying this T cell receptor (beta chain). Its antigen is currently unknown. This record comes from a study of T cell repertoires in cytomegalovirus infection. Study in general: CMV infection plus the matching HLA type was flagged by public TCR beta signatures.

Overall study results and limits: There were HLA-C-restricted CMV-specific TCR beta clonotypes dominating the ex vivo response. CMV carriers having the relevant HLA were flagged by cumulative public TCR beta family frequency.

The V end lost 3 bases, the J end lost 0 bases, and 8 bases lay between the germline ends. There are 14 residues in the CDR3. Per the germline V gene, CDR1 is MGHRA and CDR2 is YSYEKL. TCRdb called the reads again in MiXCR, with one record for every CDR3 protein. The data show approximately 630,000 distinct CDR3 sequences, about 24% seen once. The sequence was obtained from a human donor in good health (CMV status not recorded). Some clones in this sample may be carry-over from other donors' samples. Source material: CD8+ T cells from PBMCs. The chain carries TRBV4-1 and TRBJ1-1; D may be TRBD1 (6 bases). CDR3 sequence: CASSQGQLNTEAFF. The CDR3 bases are TGCGCCAGCAGCCAGGGACAACTGAACACTGAAGCTTTCTTT.